These 16 T cell receptor beta chains came from one sample sequenced in a study of cytomegalovirus exposure and HLA in healthy donors. The PCR contained 60 Vbeta and 13 Jbeta primers. The assay was immunoSEQ multiplex PCR, and TCRdb's table has in-frame clones only and misses some. The repertoire holds 150,000 to 200,000 clones, with 70% to 80% as singletons. The sequenced sample consisted of PBMCs. All receptors derive from a woman aged 45-59 years in good health and CMV-seronegative.

V gene TRBV6-5 combines with J gene TRBJ2-1; 10 bases are shared with TRBD1. Germline assignment: CDR1 MNHEY and CDR2 SVGAGI. There are 15 residues in the CDR3. V lost 6 bases, J lost 5 bases, and 7 bases stayed unmatched. CDR3 in DNA: TGTGCCAGCAGCCTAGACAGGGGGCACGACAATGAGCAGTTCTTC. Residues: CASSLDRGHDNEQFF.

The rearrangement uses TRBV7-8 and TRBJ2-6; D not certain. The CDR3 contains 14 residues. Germline-derived CDR1 and CDR2 are SGHVS and FQNEAQ. Trimming removed 1 base from V and 2 bases from J, with 3 bases in between. CDR3 sequence reads: CASSLVAGANVLTF. In nucleotides, the CDR3 is TGTGCCAGCAGCTTAGTAGCTGGGGCCAACGTCCTGACTTTC.

The DNA for the CDR3 is TGTGCCAGTAGTTTCTCGGGACAGAGCTCTGGGGCCAACGTCCTGACTTTC. Protein sequence: CASSFSGQSSGANVLTF. The gene calls are TRBV19 and TRBJ2-6; TRBD1 aligns across 7 bases. This CDR3 region has 17 residues. Germline V gene sequence: CDR1 LNHDA, CDR2 SQIVND (reference sequence). The V gene end was trimmed by 5 bases and the J gene end by 0 bases; junction bases not matched to a gene: 7. The full variable domain, with the rest looked up from reference TRBV19 and TRBJ2-6, is DGGITQSPKYLFRKEGQNVTLSCEQNLNHDAMYWYRQDPGQGLRLIYYSQIVNDFQKGDIAEGYSVSREKKESFPLTVTSAQKNPTAFYLCASSFSGQSSGANVLTFGAGSRLTVL.

The rearrangement joins TRBV28 to TRBJ1-1; TRBD1 matches 7 bases. The V and J ends lost 3 bases and 1 base, in that order; junction bases with no gene match: 8. The CDR3 has 16 residues. CDR1 is MDHEN, CDR2 SYDVKM, per germline. The CDR3 reads CASSFPPGTANTEAFF. The CDR3 DNA reads as TGTGCCAGCAGTTTCCCGCCCGGGACAGCGAACACTGAAGCTTTCTTT.

This CDR3 is CASSDWTRNSNQPQHF. The CDR3 bases are TGCGCCAGCAGTGACTGGACAAGGAATAGCAATCAGCCCCAGCATTTT. The genes are TRBV10-2 and TRBJ1-5; tentative D call: TRBD1 (5 bases). CDR3 length: 16 residues. The V gene lost 3 bases and the J gene lost 0 bases, with 12 bases spanning the gap. Germline V gives CDR1 WSHSY, CDR2 SAAADI.

V and J are TRBV7-9 and TRBJ2-1; D is possibly TRBD1 (6 bases). V gave up 4 bases and J gave up 4 bases, with 20 bases separating them. This CDR3 is 17 amino acids long. Per germline, CDR1 SEHNR and CDR2 FQNEAQ (reference sequence). The CDR3 loop is CASSSTSLGAGYNEQFF. Here the CDR3 DNA reads TGTGCCAGCAGCTCCACATCTTTGGGGGCCGGGTACAATGAGCAGTTCTTC.

The CDR3 region is CASSPQGWGTEAFF. The CDR3 region has the DNA TGTGCCAGCTCACCACAGGGGTGGGGCACTGAAGCTTTCTTT. V usage is TRBV18 and J usage is TRBJ1-1; perhaps TRBD1 as D (5 bases). V gave up 1 base and J gave up 4 bases, with 10 bases separating them. Germline V gene lookup returns CDR1 KGHSH and CDR2 LQKENI. The CDR3 contains 14 residues. Variable domain in full (rest from reference TRBV18 and TRBJ1-1): NAGVMQNPRHLVRRRGQEARLRCSPMKGHSHVYWYRQLPEEGLKFMVYLQKENIIDESGMPKERFSAEFPKEGPSILRIQQVVRGDSAAYFCASSPQGWGTEAFFGQGTRLTVV.

This clone was found a few times. The chain recombines TRBV25-1 with TRBJ2-1, with 11 bases that match TRBD1. This CDR3 region has 15 residues. The J segment lost 6 bases and the V segment lost 2 bases, leaving 3 bases of the junction unmatched. CDR1 and CDR2 (germline): MGHDK, SYGVNS. CDR3 loop: CASSEGQGAFNEQFF. Written as DNA, the CDR3 is TGTGCCAGCAGTGAAGGACAGGGGGCCTTCAATGAGCAGTTCTTC.

This clone was recorded once. J is TRBJ2-5 and V is TRBV7-2; TRBD1 matches 7 bases. V lost 4 bases, J lost 1 base, and 3 bases stayed unmatched. The CDR3 extends over 14 amino acids. The germline V gene encodes CDR1 SGHTA and CDR2 FQGNSA. The DNA for the CDR3 is TGTGCCAGCAGCTCCGACAGGGCCCAAGAGACCCAGTACTTC. Protein sequence: CASSSDRAQETQYF.

The rearrangement uses TRBV25-1 and TRBJ2-3, with D possibly TRBD1 on 6 matching bases. The CDR3 is 15 amino acids. V was shortened by 8 bases and J by 6 bases, with 21 bases between the two germline ends. CDR1 MGHDK and CDR2 SYGVNS come from the germline V gene. CDR3 sequence reads: CASEPAGTRRDTQYF. CDR3 coding DNA: TGTGCCAGCGAACCAGCCGGGACAAGAAGGGATACGCAGTATTTT.

The rearrangement joins TRBV29-1 to TRBJ2-1; the match to TRBD2 covers 13 bases. J gave up 5 bases and V 1 base, and 2 bases lay outside the gene matches. Germline CDR1 SQVTM, CDR2 ANQGSEA. There are 15 residues in the CDR3. The CDR3 region has the DNA TGCAGCGTTGAAGGGGGGACTAGCGGGGACAATGAGCAGTTCTTC. Encoded protein: CSVEGGTSGDNEQFF.

A single count supports this clone. The CDR3 DNA follows: TGTGCCAGCAGTGCACAGGGGGCTGGTGAGACCCAGTACTTC. Encoded protein: CASSAQGAGETQYF. The chain uses TRBV25-1 and TRBJ2-5; 9 positions match TRBD1. The V segment lost 4 bases and the J segment 5 bases; nucleotides outside the gene matches: 5. The CDR3 spans 14 residues. Germline-derived CDR1 and CDR2 are MGHDK and SYGVNS.

This chain uses TRBV30 with TRBJ1-2, with D maybe TRBD1 (6 bases). The CDR3 is 15 amino acids. The germline V gene has CDR1 GTSNPN and CDR2 SVGIG (reference sequence). Between the trimmed V and J ends, which lost 5 bases and 4 bases, there was a span of 20 bases. The CDR3 reads CAWEGEGRRIYGYTF. The CDR3 coding sequence is TGTGCCTGGGAGGGGGAGGGACGGAGGATCTATGGCTACACCTTC.

The rearrangement links TRBV28 to TRBJ1-2; D not resolved. The CDR3 is 16 residues long. The ends were cut back, 1 base at V and 4 bases at J, with 16 bases in the middle. CDR1 MDHEN and CDR2 SYDVKM come from the germline V gene. This chain's CDR3 is CASSLFPRGEPYGYTF. The CDR3 DNA follows: TGTGCCAGCAGTTTATTCCCCCGCGGGGAGCCCTATGGCTACACCTTC.

The genes are TRBV6-1 and TRBJ1-2; D may be TRBD1 (6 bases). V was clipped by 8 bases and J by 8 bases, with 15 bases between them. The CDR3 sequence is 12 residues long. CDR1 MNHNS and CDR2 SASEGT come from the germline V gene. The CDR3 DNA reads TGTGCCAGCGGGGGGGCAGCGGGCGGCTACACCTTC. Its protein is CASGGAAGGYTF.

The rearrangement links TRBV4-3 to TRBJ2-2, with TRBD2 matching over 9 bases. This CDR3 is built from 15 residues. Germline-derived CDR1 and CDR2 are LGHNA and YSLEER. Unmatched junction bases numbered 5, after V lost 4 bases and J lost 5 bases. In DNA, the CDR3 is TGCGCCAGCAGCCTACTAGCGGGTGGTACCGGGGAGCTGTTTTTT. This gives the protein CASSLLAGGTGELFF.